Presented here are 8 T cell receptor beta chains from one specimen sequenced in a study of OX40 agonist ivuxolimab in advanced cancers. Sequenced by immunoSEQ multiplex PCR; TCRdb stores in-frame clones only, minus some. The sample lists over 45,000 clones; 75% to 85% were seen once. Sample: CD4+ or CD8+ T cells sorted from blood, taken in a trial of the OX40 agonist ivuxolimab. The receptors stem from an adult with an advanced solid tumor such as melanoma, head and neck, liver or kidney cancer.

The CDR3 here is CASSFGGYTEAFF. CDR3 DNA sequence: TGTGCCAGCAGCTTTGGGGGATACACTGAAGCTTTCTTT. This chain uses TRBV13 with TRBJ1-1; TRBD1 is a possible D gene (5 bases). This CDR3 has 13 residues. The V end was cut by 3 bases, the J end by 3 bases, with 8 bases between. Germline values: CDR1 PRHDT, CDR2 FYEKMQ (reference sequence).

V usage is TRBV4-1 and J usage is TRBJ1-2; a weak D match, TRBD1 (5 bases). The CDR3 runs 14 residues. The ends were cut back, 4 bases at V and 8 bases at J, with 17 bases in the middle. CDR1 MGHRA and CDR2 YSYEKL come from the germline V gene. The CDR3 bases are TGCGCCAGCAGCCCCCGGGGGGAAGGCGGCGGCTACACCTTC. Translating gives CASSPRGEGGGYTF.

V gene TRBV23-1 combines with J gene TRBJ1-4, with TRBD1 identical over 9 bases. TRBV23-1 is designated an ORF whose function remains uncertain. Trimming took 4 bases from V and 7 from J; bases not matched to a gene: 13. The CDR3 covers 17 residues. In nucleotides, the CDR3 is TGCGCCAGCAGTCGAGGGGGGACAGGGAGAGTTAGTGAAAAACTGTTTTTT. Its protein product is CASSRGGTGRVSEKLFF.

V is TRBV18 and J is TRBJ2-7; the match to TRBD1 covers 10 bases. The germline CDR1 and CDR2 sequences are KGHSH and LQKENI. The CDR3 runs 19 residues. V gave up 4 bases and J gave up 5 bases; unmatched junction bases: 20. The CDR3, as DNA: TGTGCCAGCTCACGCAAAACTCCAAATCCCGGGACAGGGGCCCACGAGCAGTACTTC. The encoded protein is CASSRKTPNPGTGAHEQYF. Variable domain in full (rest from reference TRBV18 and TRBJ2-7): NAGVMQNPRHLVRRRGQEARLRCSPMKGHSHVYWYRQLPEEGLKFMVYLQKENIIDESGMPKERFSAEFPKEGPSILRIQQVVRGDSAAYFCASSRKTPNPGTGAHEQYFGPGTRLTVT.

This chain joins TRBV30 and TRBJ1-2; tentatively, D is TRBD1 (6 bases). V shed 2 bases and J shed 1 base, with 11 bases lying between them. Germline CDR1 GTSNPN, CDR2 SVGIG (reference sequence). The CDR3 loop spans 14 amino acids. In DNA, the CDR3 is TGTGCCTGGAGTACAGGGCCTTTTAACTATGGCTACACCTTC. It encodes CAWSTGPFNYGYTF.

The V gene is TRBV5-1, the J gene TRBJ2-3, with D possibly being TRBD1 (6 bases). Germline loops: CDR1 SGHRS, CDR2 YFSETQ. The ends were cut back, 2 bases at V and 3 bases at J, with 13 bases in the middle. The CDR3 length is 15 residues. Here the CDR3 DNA reads TGCGCCAGCAGCTTTGGGGCCAGGGGTACAGATACGCAGTATTTT. Translation gives CASSFGARGTDTQYF.

The chain combines TRBV15 with TRBJ2-7, with D tentatively TRBD2 (6 bases). Looked up from germline, CDR1 is LNHNV and CDR2 is YYDKDF (reference sequence). The CDR3 is 13 residues long. The V end was cut by 0 bases, the J end by 7 bases, with 10 bases between. CDR3 bases: TGTGCCACCAGCAGAGATCCCCGGGAGGAGCAGTACTTC. Protein: CATSRDPREEQYF.

The chain couples TRBV15 to TRBJ2-1; no definite D call. The V gene lost 0 bases and the J gene lost 4 bases, with 10 bases spanning the gap. The CDR3 extends over 15 amino acids. Germline values: CDR1 LNHNV, CDR2 YYDKDF (reference sequence). CDR3 amino acids: CATSRDLSGYNEQFF. CDR3 in DNA: TGTGCCACCAGCAGAGATTTGTCGGGTTACAATGAGCAGTTCTTC.